The clone carrying this TCR beta chain was counted a few times. The antigen is unknown. The data were taken from a study of blood T cells in healthy people across ages. Study information: Template-switching capture recovered about one barcoded beta molecule per two T cells. Study results and caveats: Any changes in expanded clonotypes were possibly confounded, as donor CMV status remained unknown.

Total RNA was extracted at no less than 5.5 micrograms per sample. V lost 0 bases and J lost 7, with 19 bases in between. Germline values: CDR1 SGHTA, CDR2 FQGNSA. The CDR3 has 18 residues. Next came a second PCR, run for about 6 to 12 cycles, which used a sample-barcoded 5' primer along with a J-beta primer mix. TCRdb passed the 5' RACE reads through MiXCR, listing each CDR3 protein once. The sample has roughly 650,000 distinct CDR3 sequences; about 34% are singletons. This receptor was identified in an elderly woman in good health. V is TRBV7-2 and J is TRBJ1-6, with D hard to call. Material for sequencing was blood. The CDR3 nucleotides are TGTGCCAGCAGCTTAGCGCCCCCTGGACGGCTGGGGAATTCACCCCTCCACTTT. Translating it yields CASSLAPPGRLGNSPLHF.